This T cell receptor (beta chain) was documented in a study of neoadjuvant anti-PD-1 for oral cavity cancer. Study details: Patients without progression received a fourth nivolumab dose around day 43, then surgical resection on days 50-56. Whole-study results and caveats: Post-nivolumab, blood T cell clonality was significantly elevated in non-responders.

Most PBMC samples had approximately 470 ng input DNA in six replicates. Clones were read by immunoSEQ multiplex PCR, and TCRdb kept only the in-frame ones, dropping some. The sample holds approximately 72,000 clones; around 83% are singletons and the top ten take 3% to 3.5%. This clone has only one observation. The target antigen is unknown. Blood cells were analyzed directly, without culture or expansion. The sequence derives from a person between 40 and 85 years old with oral cavity squamous cell carcinoma. Sequencing was performed on PBMCs, taken before nivolumab (anti-PD-1) treatment.

CDR3 bases: TGTGCCAGCAGCTTAGCCAGCCCGACAGGGAGTAAAGAAAAACTGTTTTTT. Its translation is CASSLASPTGSKEKLFF. The rearrangement links TRBV5-5 to TRBJ1-4; 7 nucleotides line up with TRBD1. The V and J ends lost 2 bases and 8 bases, in that order; junction bases with no gene match: 15. Germline-derived CDR1 and CDR2 are SGHKS and YYEKEE (reference sequence). The CDR3 has 17 residues. Full variable domain (outside the CDR3, taken from reference TRBV5-5 and TRBJ1-4): DAGVTQSPTHLIKTRGQQVTLRCSPISGHKSVSWYQQVLGQGPQFIFQYYEKEERGRGNFPDRFSARQFPNYSSELNVNALLLGDSALYLCASSLASPTGSKEKLFFGSGTQLSVL.